This T cell receptor (beta chain) was captured in a study of T cell responses to AZD1222 COVID-19 vaccine. Findings and limits, study-wide: White British ancestry dominated among donors, who included more females, and clonal diversity was possibly underestimated. Variant regions that are unmutated are reportedly the target of nearly half of spike-specific TCRs.

Trimming removed 0 bases from V and 2 bases from J; junction bases left unmatched: 2. Germline loops: CDR1 SGHRS, CDR2 YFSETQ. There are 16 residues in the CDR3. Comments on this clone: The antigen remains unidentified.

Here immunoSEQ multiplex PCR was the method, and the copy in TCRdb shows in-frame clones only, minus some. The sample gives fewer than 150,000 clones, approximately 90% of which show up once; around 7.1% is in the top ten. This TCR was recovered from an adult who received the AZD1222 COVID-19 vaccine. The V gene is TRBV5-1, the J gene TRBJ2-7; TRBD2 aligns across 13 bases. Sample: peripheral blood, taken 28 days after the second AZD1222 dose. CDR3 sequence reads: CASSLGTSGGAYEQYF. The CDR3 bases are TGCGCCAGCAGCTTGGGGACTAGCGGGGGCGCCTACGAGCAGTACTTC. The full variable domain, in which reference TRBV5-1 and TRBJ2-7 provide the parts outside the CDR3, is KAGVTQTPRYLIKTRGQQVTLSCSPISGHRSVSWYQQTPGQGLQFLFEYFSETQRNKGNFPGRFSGRQFSNSRSEMNVSTLELGDSALYLCASSLGTSGGAYEQYFGPGTRLTVT.